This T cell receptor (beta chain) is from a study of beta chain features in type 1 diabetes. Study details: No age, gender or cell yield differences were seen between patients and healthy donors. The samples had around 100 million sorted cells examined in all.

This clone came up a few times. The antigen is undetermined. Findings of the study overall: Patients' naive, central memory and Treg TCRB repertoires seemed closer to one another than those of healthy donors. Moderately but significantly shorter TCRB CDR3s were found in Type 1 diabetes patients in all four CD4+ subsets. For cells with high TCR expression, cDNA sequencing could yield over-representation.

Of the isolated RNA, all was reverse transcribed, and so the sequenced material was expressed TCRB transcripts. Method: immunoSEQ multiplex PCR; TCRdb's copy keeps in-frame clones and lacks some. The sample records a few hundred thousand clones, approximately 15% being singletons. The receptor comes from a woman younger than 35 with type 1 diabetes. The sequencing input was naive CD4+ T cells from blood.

This CDR3 is CASSLLQLGPYNEQFF. As DNA, the CDR3 is TGTGCCAGCAGCTTACTTCAACTAGGACCCTACAATGAGCAGTTCTTC. The V and J genes are TRBV7-2 and TRBJ2-1; weak D call: TRBD2 (5 bases). CDR1 SGHTA and CDR2 FQGNSA come from the germline V gene. Trimming stripped 2 bases from V and 2 bases from J, with 13 bases between. This CDR3 contains 16 residues.